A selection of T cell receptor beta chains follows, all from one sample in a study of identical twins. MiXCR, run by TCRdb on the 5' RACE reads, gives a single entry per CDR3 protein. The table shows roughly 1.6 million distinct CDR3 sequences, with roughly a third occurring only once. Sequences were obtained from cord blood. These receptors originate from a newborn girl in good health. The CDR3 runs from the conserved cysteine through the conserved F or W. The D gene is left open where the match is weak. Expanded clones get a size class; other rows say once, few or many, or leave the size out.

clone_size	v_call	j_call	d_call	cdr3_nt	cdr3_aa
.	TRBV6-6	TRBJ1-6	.	TGTGCCAGCAGTTACGCGGAAAATTCACCCCTCCACTTT	CASSYAENSPLHF
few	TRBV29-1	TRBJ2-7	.	TGCAGCGTCGCCAGGTTCTCCTACGAGCAGTACTTC	CSVARFSYEQYF
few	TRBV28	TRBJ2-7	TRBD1	TGTGCCAGCCAAAACCCGGGACAGGGCGCCTACGAGCAGTACTTC	CASQNPGQGAYEQYF
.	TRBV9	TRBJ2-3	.	TGTGCCAGCAGCCCCCAATGGAAGGGTCGGAGGAGCACAGATACGCAGTATTTT	CASSPQWKGRRSTDTQYF
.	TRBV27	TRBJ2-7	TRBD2	TGTGCCAGCAGTTTAGGAGGGGGACTAGCGGGAGTCTTCTACGAGCAGTACTTC	CASSLGGGLAGVFYEQYF
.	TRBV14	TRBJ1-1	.	TGTGCCAGCACCACGGAGCTTACGAACACTGAAGCTTTCTTT	CASTTELTNTEAFF
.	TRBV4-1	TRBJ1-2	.	TGCGCCAGCAGGCGGACAGCCGCTAACTATGGCTACACCTTC	CASRRTAANYGYTF
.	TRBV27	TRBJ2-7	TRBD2	TGTGCCAGCAGGAGACTAGCGGGCCGATCCTACGAGCAGTACTTC	CASRRLAGRSYEQYF
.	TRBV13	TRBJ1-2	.	TGTGCCAGCAGCGGATTGACAGGACGCTACACCTTC	CASSGLTGRYTF
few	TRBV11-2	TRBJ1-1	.	TGTGCCAGCAGCGGGGCAGTGGTTGAAGCTTTCTTT	CASSGAVVEAFF
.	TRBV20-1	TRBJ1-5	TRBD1	TGCAGTGCTAGAAAGCTCGGGACAGCTTATAGCAGTCAGCCCCAGCATTTT	CSARKLGTAYSSQPQHF
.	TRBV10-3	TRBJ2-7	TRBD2	TGTGCCATCAGGTCTAGCGGGCGCTCCTACGAGCGGTACTTC	CAIRSSGRSYERYF
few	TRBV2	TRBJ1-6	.	TGTGCCAGCAGTGAAGTGTCACACTCCTATAATTCACCCCTCCACTTT	CASSEVSHSYNSPLHF
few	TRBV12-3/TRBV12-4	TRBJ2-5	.	TGTGCCAGCAGTAGTCTTCAGGAGTTAGAGACCCAGTACTTC	CASSSLQELETQYF
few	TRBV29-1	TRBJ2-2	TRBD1	TGCAGCGTTGACAGGGGGCACACCGGGGAGCTGTTTTTT	CSVDRGHTGELFF
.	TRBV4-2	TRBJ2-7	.	TGTGCCAGCAGCCAAGGGTGGGAGGATGAGCAGTACTTC	CASSQGWEDEQYF
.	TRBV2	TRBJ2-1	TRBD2	TGTGCCAGCAGTCGACCAGCTAGCGGGGCTGACAATGAGCAGTTCTTC	CASSRPASGADNEQFF
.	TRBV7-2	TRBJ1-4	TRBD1	TGTGCCAGCAGCTTAGAGGGGGCGCTGGCTAATGAAAAACTGTTTTTT	CASSLEGALANEKLFF
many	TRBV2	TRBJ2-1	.	TGTGCCAGCAGTGTTGGGGGAGGCCCCTACAATGAGCAGTTCTTC	CASSVGGGPYNEQFF
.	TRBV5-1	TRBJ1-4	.	TGCGCCAGCAGCTCAGAGGGAGAAAAACTGTTTTTT	CASSSEGEKLFF
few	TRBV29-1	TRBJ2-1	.	TGCAGCGTTGAAGATCTTAGGGCTAGTTCCCTGCCCCAGTTCTTC	CSVEDLRASSLPQFF
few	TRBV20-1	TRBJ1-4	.	TGCAGTGCTAGCTCGCCCTGGGATGAAAAACTGTTTTTT	CSASSPWDEKLFF
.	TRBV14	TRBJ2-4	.	TGTGCCGGCAGCCAAGCGAACTTCGGCAAAAACATTCAGTACTTC	CAGSQANFGKNIQYF
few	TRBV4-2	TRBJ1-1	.	TGTGCCAGCAGCCAAGGCCCGAGGGAGAACACTGAAGCTTTCTTT	CASSQGPRENTEAFF
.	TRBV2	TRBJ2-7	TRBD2	TGTGCCAGCAGGACTAGCGGGAGGGGTGTGTACGAGCAGTACTTC	CASRTSGRGVYEQYF
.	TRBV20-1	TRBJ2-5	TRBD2	TGCAGTGCTAGAGATCGAACTAGCGGGGGGAAAGAGACCCAGTACTTC	CSARDRTSGGKETQYF
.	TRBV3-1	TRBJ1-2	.	TGTGCCAGCAGCCGTGGGGCTCCTGGCTACACCTTC	CASSRGAPGYTF
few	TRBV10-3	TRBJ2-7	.	TGTGCCATCAGCGACCTTTCGGGACAAACCTACGAGCAGTACTTC	CAISDLSGQTYEQYF
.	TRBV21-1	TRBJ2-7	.	TGTGCCAGCAGAAACAGGGGGCACCACGAGCAGTACTTC	CASRNRGHHEQYF
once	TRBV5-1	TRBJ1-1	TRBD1	TGCGCCAGCAGCTTGCAGGGGGAGGTGAACACTGAAGCTTTCTTT	CASSLQGEVNTEAFF
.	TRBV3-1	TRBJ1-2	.	TGTGCCAGCAGCCAAGATATGGGACACCCTGGCTACACCTTC	CASSQDMGHPGYTF
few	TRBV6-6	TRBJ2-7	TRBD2	TGTGCCAGCACCATAACTAGCGGGAATTACGAGCAGTACTTC	CASTITSGNYEQYF
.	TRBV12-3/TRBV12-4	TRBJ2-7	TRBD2	TGTGCCAGCATACCAGCGGGAGCATTTTACAATGAGCAGTACTTC	CASIPAGAFYNEQYF
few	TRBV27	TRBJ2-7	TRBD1	TGTGCCAGCAGTTCAACAGGGGTGGGGGAGCAGTACTTC	CASSSTGVGEQYF
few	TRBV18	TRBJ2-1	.	TGTGCCAGCTCACCACCTAACAGGCTACTCTACAATGAGCAGTTCTTC	CASSPPNRLLYNEQFF
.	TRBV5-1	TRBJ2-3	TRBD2	TGCACCCCTAGCGGCCTACGCACAGATACGCAGTATTTT	CTPSGLRTDTQYF
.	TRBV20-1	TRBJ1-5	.	TGCAGTGCTAGAGATACCGCCAGAAGCAATCAGCCCCAGCATTTT	CSARDTARSNQPQHF
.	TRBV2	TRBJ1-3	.	TGTGCCAGCAGTGAGGGGCAGGGGCCCTCTGGAAACACCATATATTTT	CASSEGQGPSGNTIYF